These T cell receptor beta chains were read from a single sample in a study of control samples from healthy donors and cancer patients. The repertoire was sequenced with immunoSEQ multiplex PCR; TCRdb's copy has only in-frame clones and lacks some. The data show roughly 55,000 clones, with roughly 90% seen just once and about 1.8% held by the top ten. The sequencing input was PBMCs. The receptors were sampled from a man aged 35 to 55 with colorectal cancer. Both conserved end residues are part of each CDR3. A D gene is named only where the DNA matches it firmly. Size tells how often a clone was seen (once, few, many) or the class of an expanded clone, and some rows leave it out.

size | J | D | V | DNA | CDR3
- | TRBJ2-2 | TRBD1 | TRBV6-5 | TGTGCCAGCAAGGGACAGGTTGTTACCCAGGAGCTGTTTTTT | CASKGQVVTQELFF
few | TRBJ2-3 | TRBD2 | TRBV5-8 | TGTGCCAGCAGCTTGGGGGAACTAGCGTTAGGGACAGATACGCAGTATTTT | CASSLGELALGTDTQYF
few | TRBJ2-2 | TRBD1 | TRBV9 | TGTGCCAGCAGCGTAGTTGGGACAGGGCTCATCGGGGAGCTGTTTTTT | CASSVVGTGLIGELFF
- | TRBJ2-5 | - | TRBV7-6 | TGTGCCAGCAGCTTAAAACTTAACAGGGAAGAGACCCAGTACTTC | CASSLKLNREETQYF
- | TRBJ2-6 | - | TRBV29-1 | TGCAGCGTTGGACAGAAAAGCTCTGGGGCCAACGTCCTGACTTTC | CSVGQKSSGANVLTF
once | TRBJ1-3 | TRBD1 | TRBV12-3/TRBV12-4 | TGTGCCAGCCGGACAGGGGCTGGAAACACCATATATTTT | CASRTGAGNTIYF
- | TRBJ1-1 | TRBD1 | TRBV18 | TGTGCCAGCTCACCGACAGGGGGCAACACTGAAGCTTTCTTT | CASSPTGGNTEAFF
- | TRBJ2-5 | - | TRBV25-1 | TGTGCCAGCAGTGAATGGTCTACCGGGGGCCAAGAGACCCAGTACTTC | CASSEWSTGGQETQYF
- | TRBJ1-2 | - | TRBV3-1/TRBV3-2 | TGTGCCAGCAGCCCTTACTTTTCTAACTATGGCTACACCTTC | CASSPYFSNYGYTF
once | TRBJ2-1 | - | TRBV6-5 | TGTGCCAGCAGGGGTAACAACAATGAGCAGTTCTTC | CASRGNNNEQFF
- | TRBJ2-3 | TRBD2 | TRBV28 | TGTGCCAGCAGTGCTGCCGTACTAGCGGCTGGCACAGATACGCAGTATTTT | CASSAAVLAAGTDTQYF
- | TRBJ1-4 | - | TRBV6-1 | TGTGCCAGCAGTGAGCGGCTGGCTAATGAAAAACTGTTTTTT | CASSERLANEKLFF
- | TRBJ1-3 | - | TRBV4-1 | TGCGCCAGCAGCCAAGATCAGGGAACGTCTGGAAACACCATATATTTT | CASSQDQGTSGNTIYF
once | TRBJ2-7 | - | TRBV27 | TGTGCCAGCAGTTTATCGCCAGACGGCTACGAGCAGTACTTC | CASSLSPDGYEQYF
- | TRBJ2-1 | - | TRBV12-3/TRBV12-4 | TGTGCCAGCAGTTCGTTGGGTGAGCAGTTCTTC | CASSSLGEQFF
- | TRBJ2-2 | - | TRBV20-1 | TGCAGTGCCTACGTCACCGGGGAGCTGTTTTTT | CSAYVTGELFF
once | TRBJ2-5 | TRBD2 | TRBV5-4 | TGTGCCAGCAGCTTAGACTCTAGCGGGTGGGGAGAGACCCAGTACTTC | CASSLDSSGWGETQYF
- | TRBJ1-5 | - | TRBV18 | TGTGCCAGCTCACCACAGGGAAACAATCAGCCCCAGCATTTT | CASSPQGNNQPQHF